These T cell receptor beta chains were read from a single sample in a study of early T cells in non-severe SARS-CoV-2 infection. Via MiXCR, TCRdb re-called the 5' RACE reads, giving one row per CDR3 protein. The profile shows some 48,000 distinct CDR3 sequences, approximately 6% of them singletons. Sequencing used whole blood, obtained at baseline. The receptors derive from an adult who was a healthcare worker with PCR-confirmed SARS-CoV-2 infection or an uninfected control (not recorded which). Each CDR3 is given with its conserved first and last residue. D genes are given only for firm matches. A row's size may be missing; if present it is once, few, many or a size class.

J | D | V | size | CDR3 | DNA
TRBJ1-6 | NA | TRBV28 | many | CASRQHSSSYNSPLHF | TGTGCCAGCAGACAACACAGCAGCTCCTATAATTCACCCCTCCACTTT
TRBJ1-1 | NA | TRBV9 | NA | CASSVVSGTGTEAFF | TGTGCCAGCAGCGTAGTTTCAGGGACCGGAACTGAAGCTTTCTTT
TRBJ1-2 | TRBD1 | TRBV20-1 | NA | CSARDRTGAYGYTF | TGCAGTGCTAGAGACCGGACAGGGGCCTATGGCTACACCTTC
TRBJ2-2 | NA | TRBV7-3 | many | CASRTGTGELFF | TGTGCCAGCAGGACGGGAACCGGGGAGCTGTTTTTT
TRBJ2-7 | NA | TRBV2 | NA | CASMGYYEQYF | TGTGCCAGCATGGGATACTACGAGCAGTACTTC
TRBJ2-2 | NA | TRBV2 | NA | CASSLMRRGAGELFF | TGTGCCAGCAGCCTCATGAGGCGAGGGGCCGGGGAGCTGTTTTTT
TRBJ1-1 | NA | TRBV6-5 | few | CASSYSLLLGTEAFF | TGTGCCAGCAGTTACTCGCTTCTTCTGGGCACTGAAGCTTTCTTT
TRBJ1-2 | NA | TRBV7-8 | many | CASSLGQDYGYTF | TGTGCCAGCAGCTTAGGGCAGGATTATGGCTACACCTTC
TRBJ2-4 | NA | TRBV3-1 | few | CASSQDSRPSGIQYF | TGTGCCAGCAGCCAAGATAGTCGTCCGTCGGGCATTCAGTACTTC
TRBJ2-7 | NA | TRBV7-9 | few | CASVYNRDGSYEQYF | TGTGCCAGCGTTTATAACAGGGATGGATCCTACGAGCAGTACTTC
TRBJ2-7 | NA | TRBV20-1 | many | CSASMEAGPYEQYF | TGCAGTGCCTCGATGGAGGCAGGGCCCTACGAGCAGTACTTC
TRBJ2-5 | NA | TRBV6-6 | NA | CASRVGPLGETQYF | TGTGCCAGCAGAGTCGGTCCCCTCGGAGAGACCCAGTACTTC
TRBJ2-1 | TRBD2 | TRBV29-1 | many | CSVLKLAGVELDEQFF | TGCAGCGTCCTAAAATTAGCGGGAGTTGAACTAGATGAGCAGTTCTTC
TRBJ2-3 | TRBD2 | TRBV7-2 | many | CASSLRSSGATDTQYF | TGTGCCAGCAGCTTAAGATCTAGCGGGGCCACAGATACGCAGTATTTT
TRBJ2-3 | TRBD1 | TRBV7-8 | NA | CASSSTKGAGGRPDTQYF | TGTGCCAGCAGCTCCACCAAAGGGGCAGGGGGCAGGCCAGATACGCAGTATTTT
TRBJ2-3 | TRBD2 | TRBV9 | many | CASSAQPGLALDTQYF | TGTGCCAGCAGCGCTCAACCGGGACTAGCCCTAGATACGCAGTATTTT
TRBJ2-3 | TRBD2 | TRBV14 | NA | CASSPRTSTDTQYF | TGTGCCAGCAGCCCTCGGACTAGTACAGATACGCAGTATTTT
TRBJ2-5 | TRBD2 | TRBV7-8 | few | CASSPYLRLAGVSVRETQYF | TGTGCCAGCAGCCCATACCTGCGACTAGCGGGTGTTAGTGTTAGGGAGACCCAGTACTTC
TRBJ1-6 | NA | TRBV2 | NA | CASSAAKGGNDRASPLHF | TGTGCCAGCAGTGCTGCCAAGGGGGGGAATGATCGGGCTTCACCCCTCCACTTT
TRBJ2-2 | NA | TRBV7-6 | few | CASREGVNTGELFF | TGTGCCAGCAGGGAGGGAGTTAACACCGGGGAGCTGTTTTTT
TRBJ2-3 | TRBD2 | TRBV4-3 | large | CASSQDLAGGLLADTQYF | TGCGCCAGCAGCCAAGACCTAGCGGGAGGGTTACTGGCAGATACGCAGTATTTT
TRBJ2-1 | TRBD2 | TRBV12-3/TRBV12-4 | few | CASSLALSGRAPNEQFF | TGTGCCAGCAGTTTAGCCCTTAGCGGGAGGGCCCCCAATGAGCAGTTCTTC
TRBJ1-2 | NA | TRBV28 | medium-sized | CASSLLISKGRESNYGYTF | TGTGCCAGCAGTTTATTAATTAGCAAAGGCCGAGAAAGTAACTATGGCTACACCTTC
TRBJ2-7 | NA | TRBV6-5 | NA | CASSPDSTDGYEQYF | TGTGCCAGCAGCCCGGATTCAACCGACGGCTACGAGCAGTACTTC
TRBJ2-7 | NA | TRBV11-2 | NA | CASSLARNEQYF | TGTGCCAGCAGCTTAGCCAGAAACGAGCAGTACTTC
TRBJ2-3 | NA | TRBV28 | many | CASSPVFGTDTQYF | TGTGCCAGCAGTCCAGTCTTCGGCACAGATACGCAGTATTTT
TRBJ2-6 | NA | TRBV6-2/TRBV6-3 | many | CASNPRTVVISGANVLTF | TGTGCCAGCAACCCCCGGACAGTAGTCATCTCTGGGGCCAACGTCCTGACTTTC
TRBJ2-5 | NA | TRBV6-1 | few | CASSEAGGTQYF | TGTGCCAGCAGTGAAGCGGGGGGGACCCAGTACTTC
TRBJ2-7 | NA | TRBV27 | few | CASSFSGGWIAYEQYF | TGTGCCAGCAGTTTTTCCGGAGGATGGATAGCGTACGAGCAGTACTTC
TRBJ2-3 | TRBD2 | TRBV6-6 | many | CAGQGTSGFSTDTQYF | TGTGCCGGGCAAGGGACTAGCGGTTTTAGCACAGATACGCAGTATTTT
TRBJ2-5 | NA | TRBV28 | many | CASSSLPLGTQYF | TGTGCCAGCAGTTCCCTCCCTCTCGGGACCCAGTACTTC
TRBJ2-5 | NA | TRBV28 | few | CAVRTEETQYF | TGTGCCGTCCGGACAGAAGAGACCCAGTACTTC
TRBJ2-7 | TRBD1 | TRBV5-1 | few | CASSPGQGRYEQYF | TGCGCCAGCAGCCCCGGACAGGGCCGCTACGAGCAGTACTTC
TRBJ1-1 | NA | TRBV10-3 | NA | CAISALGVTEAFF | TGTGCCATCAGTGCCTTAGGGGTTACTGAAGCTTTCTTT
TRBJ1-6 | NA | TRBV28 | many | CASSLPGFYNSPLHF | TGTGCCAGCAGTTTACCGGGGTTCTATAATTCACCCCTCCACTTT
TRBJ1-1 | NA | TRBV7-9 | many | CASSPLPYEAFF | TGTGCCAGCAGCCCACTCCCGTATGAAGCTTTCTTT
TRBJ2-1 | NA | TRBV4-3 | many | CASSPRTAYNEQFF | TGCGCCAGCAGCCCGAGGACAGCTTACAATGAGCAGTTCTTC
TRBJ2-1 | NA | TRBV5-4 | many | CASSPLGGRGAGNNEQFF | TGTGCCAGCAGCCCCCTGGGGGGGCGCGGTGCGGGGAACAATGAGCAGTTCTTC
TRBJ2-3 | TRBD2 | TRBV7-9 | NA | CASSLDSGSQDTQYF | TGTGCCAGCAGCTTAGATAGCGGGAGTCAAGATACGCAGTATTTT